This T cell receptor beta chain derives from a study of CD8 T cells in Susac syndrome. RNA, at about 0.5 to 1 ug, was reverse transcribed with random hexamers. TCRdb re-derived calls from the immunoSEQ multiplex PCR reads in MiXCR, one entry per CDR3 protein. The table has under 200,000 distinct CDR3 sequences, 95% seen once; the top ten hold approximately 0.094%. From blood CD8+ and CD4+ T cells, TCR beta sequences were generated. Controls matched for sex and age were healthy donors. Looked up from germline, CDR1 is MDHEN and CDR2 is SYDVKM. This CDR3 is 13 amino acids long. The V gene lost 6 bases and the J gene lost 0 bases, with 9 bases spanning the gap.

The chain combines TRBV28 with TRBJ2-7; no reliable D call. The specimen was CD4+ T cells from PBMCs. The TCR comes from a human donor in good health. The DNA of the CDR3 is TGTGCCAGCAGCTCCCCGCACTCCTACGAGCAGTACGTC. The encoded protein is CASSSPHSYEQYV.